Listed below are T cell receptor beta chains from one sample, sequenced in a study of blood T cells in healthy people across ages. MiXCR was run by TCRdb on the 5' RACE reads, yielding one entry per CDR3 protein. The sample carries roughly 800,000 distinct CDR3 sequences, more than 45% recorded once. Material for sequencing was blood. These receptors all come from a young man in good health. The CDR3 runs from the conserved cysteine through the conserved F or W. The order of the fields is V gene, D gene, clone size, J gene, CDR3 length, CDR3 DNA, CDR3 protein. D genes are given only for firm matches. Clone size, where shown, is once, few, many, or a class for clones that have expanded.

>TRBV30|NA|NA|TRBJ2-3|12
TGTGCCTGGACCGGGGGCACAGATACGCAGTATTTT
CAWTGGTDTQYF
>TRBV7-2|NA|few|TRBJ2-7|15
TGTGCCAGCAGCTTAGCTGGCGTCGACTCCTACGAGCAGTACTTC
CASSLAGVDSYEQYF
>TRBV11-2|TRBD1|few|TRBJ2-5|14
TGTGCCAGCAGTCCATGGACAGGGTTTGAGACCCAGTACTTC
CASSPWTGFETQYF
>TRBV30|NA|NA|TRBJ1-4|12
TGTGCCGGAAAACTGGACACCGTTGAACTGTTTTTT
CAGKLDTVELFF
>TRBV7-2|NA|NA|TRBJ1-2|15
TGTGCCAGCAGCTTAGATACAGGGCGCCCCGTTGACTACACCTTC
CASSLDTGRPVDYTF
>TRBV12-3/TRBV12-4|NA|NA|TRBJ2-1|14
TGTGCCAGCAGCCTGGGGGCGGGGTTTGGTGAGCAGTTCTTC
CASSLGAGFGEQFF
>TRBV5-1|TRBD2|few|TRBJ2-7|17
TGCGCCAGCAGCAGGGACCCGTCTAGCGGAAGCTCCTACGAGCAGTACTTC
CASSRDPSSGSSYEQYF
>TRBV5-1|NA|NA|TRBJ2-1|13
TGCGCCAGCAGCTTGGGAGGGCGTACGTGGCAGTTCTTC
CASSLGGRTWQFF
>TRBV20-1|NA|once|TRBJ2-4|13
TGCAGTGCTAGAGTGGGGCGGGCAGACATTCAGTACTTC
CSARVGRADIQYF
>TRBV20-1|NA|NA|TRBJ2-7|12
TGCAGTGCTAGAGAGAATGCCTACGAGCAGTACTTC
CSARENAYEQYF
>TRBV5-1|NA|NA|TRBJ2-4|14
TGCGCCAGCAGCTTTTCCGTGGGTCAAAACATTCAGTACTTC
CASSFSVGQNIQYF
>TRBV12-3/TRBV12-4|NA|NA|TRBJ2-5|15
TGTGCCAGCAGCAACCAGGGGGGTCTCCAAGAGACCCAGTACTTC
CASSNQGGLQETQYF
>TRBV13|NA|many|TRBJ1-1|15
TGTGCCAGCAGCTTAGCCGGGGGGCTAAAGACTGAAGCTTTCTTT
CASSLAGGLKTEAFF
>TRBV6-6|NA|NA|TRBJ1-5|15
TGTGCCAGCAGCTCAAGTTGGACCGAGGTTCAGCCCCAGCATTTT
CASSSSWTEVQPQHF
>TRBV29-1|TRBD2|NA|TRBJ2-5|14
TGCAGCTATGACGGACTAGCGGGGGGTGGAACCCAGTACTTC
CSYDGLAGGGTQYF
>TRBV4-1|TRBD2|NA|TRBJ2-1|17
TGCGCCAGCAGCCAAGAAGGGGGACTAGACCACCACAATGAGCAGTTCTTC
CASSQEGGLDHHNEQFF
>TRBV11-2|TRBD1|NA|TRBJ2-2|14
TGTGCCAGCAGGACAGGGGGCAACACCGGGGAGCTGTTTTTT
CASRTGGNTGELFF
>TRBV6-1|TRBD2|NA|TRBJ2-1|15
TGTGCCAGTGGAGGAGAGACTAGCGGGAGTAATGAGCAGTTCTTC
CASGGETSGSNEQFF
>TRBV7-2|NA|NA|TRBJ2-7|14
TGTGCCAGCAGCTTCCGGGCCCCCCTGGGGGAGCAGTACTTC
CASSFRAPLGEQYF
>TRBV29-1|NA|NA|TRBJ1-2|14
TGCAGCGTTACGGGGAGGGACCCTAGGCATGGCTACACCTTC
CSVTGRDPRHGYTF
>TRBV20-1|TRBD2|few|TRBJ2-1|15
TGCAGTGCTAAGTCCGGGACTAGCGGTTCGAATGAGCAGTTCTTC
CSAKSGTSGSNEQFF
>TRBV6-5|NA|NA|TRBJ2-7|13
TGTGCCAGCAGTTACTCGAAAGGGTACGAGCAGTACTTC
CASSYSKGYEQYF
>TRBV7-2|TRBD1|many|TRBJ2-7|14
TGTGCCAGCAGCTTAGGGGGACAGGCCTACGAGCAGTACTTC
CASSLGGQAYEQYF
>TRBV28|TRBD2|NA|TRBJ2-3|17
TGTGCCACTCGGGGAGGAAGGCGACTAGCGCCCGAGGATACGCAGTATTTT
CATRGGRRLAPEDTQYF
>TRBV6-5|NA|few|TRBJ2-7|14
TGTGCCAGCAGTTACGGCCAGGGGAGGGACGAGCAGTACTTC
CASSYGQGRDEQYF
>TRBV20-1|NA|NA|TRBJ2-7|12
TGCAGTGCAGCACCTGGGGGCAATGAGCAGTACTTC
CSAAPGGNEQYF
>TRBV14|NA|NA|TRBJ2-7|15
TGTGCCAGCAGCCATACGGAGACACCGACCTACGAGCAGTACTTC
CASSHTETPTYEQYF
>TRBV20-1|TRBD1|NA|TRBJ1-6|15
TGCAGTGCTGGACAGGGGAGCTCCTATAATTCACCCCTCCACTTT
CSAGQGSSYNSPLHF
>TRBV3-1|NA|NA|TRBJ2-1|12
TGTGCCAGCTTTCGGGCGGGGATTGAGCAGTTCTTC
CASFRAGIEQFF
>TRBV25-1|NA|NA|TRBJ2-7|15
TGTGCCAGCAGTGAGGGAAATGGGGGCCACTACGAGCAGTACTTC
CASSEGNGGHYEQYF
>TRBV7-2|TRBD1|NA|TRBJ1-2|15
TGTGCCAGCAGCCCAACCCGGGACAGGGTTTATGGCTACACCTTC
CASSPTRDRVYGYTF
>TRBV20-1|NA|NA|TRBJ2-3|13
TGCAGTGCTATCGTGATTTCCCAAGATACGCAGTATTTT
CSAIVISQDTQYF
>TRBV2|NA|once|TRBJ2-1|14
TGTGCCAGCTCCGGGATTGGCACCTACAATGAGCAGTTCTTC
CASSGIGTYNEQFF
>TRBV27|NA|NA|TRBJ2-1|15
TGTGCCAGCGAAGGGATGACAGGCGGGGGCAATGAGCAGTTCTTC
CASEGMTGGGNEQFF
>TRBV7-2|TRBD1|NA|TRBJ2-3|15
TGTGCCAGCAGCTCAACGACAGGGGCTCTAGATACGCAGTATTTT
CASSSTTGALDTQYF
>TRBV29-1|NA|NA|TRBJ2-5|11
TGCAGCAAGGGGACCCGAGAGACCCAGTACTTC
CSKGTRETQYF
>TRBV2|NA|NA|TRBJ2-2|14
TGTGCCAGCAGTGAATGGTCAGGGACCGGGGAGCTGTTTTTT
CASSEWSGTGELFF
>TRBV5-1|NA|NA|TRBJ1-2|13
TGCGCCAGCAGCTTCGCGGGGACCTATGGCTACACCTTC
CASSFAGTYGYTF
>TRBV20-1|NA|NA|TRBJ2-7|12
TGCAGTGCTCCTTTAATGGGGAACGAGCAGTACTTC
CSAPLMGNEQYF
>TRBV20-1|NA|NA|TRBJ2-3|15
TGCAGTGCTAGAGTCATCTACAATCCCTTAGATACGCAGTATTTT
CSARVIYNPLDTQYF
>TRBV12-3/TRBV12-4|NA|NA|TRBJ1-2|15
TGTGCCAGCAGTCCCAGGACTGGAGGGAGCTATGGCTACACCTTC
CASSPRTGGSYGYTF
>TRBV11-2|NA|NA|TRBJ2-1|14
TGTGCCAGCAGCTTAGAAAATCAGGGAACTGAGCAGTTCTTC
CASSLENQGTEQFF
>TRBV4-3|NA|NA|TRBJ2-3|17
TGCGCCAGCAGCCCCTACACGTGGGGCGGGAGCACAGATACGCAGTATTTT
CASSPYTWGGSTDTQYF
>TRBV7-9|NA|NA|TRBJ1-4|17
TGTGCCAGCAGCTTATCCGTCTTGGGAGAAACGAATGAAAAACTGTTTTTT
CASSLSVLGETNEKLFF
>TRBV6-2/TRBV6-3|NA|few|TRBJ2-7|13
TGTGCCAGCAGTTATGGGCAACGTTACGAGCAGTACTTC
CASSYGQRYEQYF
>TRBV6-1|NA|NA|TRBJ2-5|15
TGTGCCAGCAGTGAAATAGCTACACCGGGGGAGACCCAGTACTTC
CASSEIATPGETQYF
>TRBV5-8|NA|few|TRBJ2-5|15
TGTGCCAGCAAGCGACCCTCTCGGCTCCAAGAGACCCAGTACTTC
CASKRPSRLQETQYF
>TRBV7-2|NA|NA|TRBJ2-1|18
TGTGCCAGCAGCACCCCCAGGTCAGCGGCGGGTGCCTACAATGAGCAGTTCTTC
CASSTPRSAAGAYNEQFF
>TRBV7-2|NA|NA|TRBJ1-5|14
TGTGCCAGCAGCTTAGAGGCGGGAAATCAGCCCCCGCATTTT
CASSLEAGNQPPHF
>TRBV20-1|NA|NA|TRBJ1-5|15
TGCAGTGCTACGGTGACCGGGACGGGAAATCAGCCCCAGCATTTT
CSATVTGTGNQPQHF